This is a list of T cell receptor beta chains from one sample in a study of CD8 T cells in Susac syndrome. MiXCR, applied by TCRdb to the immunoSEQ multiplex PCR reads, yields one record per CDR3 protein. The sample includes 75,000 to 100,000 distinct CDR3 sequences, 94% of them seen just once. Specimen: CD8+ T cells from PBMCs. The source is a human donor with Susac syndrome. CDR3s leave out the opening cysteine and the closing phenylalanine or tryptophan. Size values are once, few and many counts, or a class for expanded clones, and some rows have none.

ASSHPGASGGSYNEQF	-	TRBJ2-1	TRBV7-8
ASSQDRWNEQF	-	TRBJ2-1	TRBV4-1
ASSLILAGTHEQF	once	TRBJ2-1	TRBV11-2
ATSTTARGLYT	-	TRBJ1-2	TRBV15
ASSLNSEAF	-	TRBJ1-1	TRBV4-1
ASSQEGRSRIYGYT	-	TRBJ1-2	TRBV4-2
ASSPTSTGLITGELF	-	TRBJ2-2	TRBV27
ATSEGLAETYEQY	-	TRBJ2-7	TRBV15
ASRGQINEQF	once	TRBJ2-1	TRBV6-2/TRBV6-3
ASSFYYEQY	-	TRBJ2-7	TRBV28
AWRSASGSNEQF	once	TRBJ2-1	TRBV30
ASSLSRGVETDTQY	-	TRBJ2-3	TRBV7-9
SAKSFTDTQY	once	TRBJ2-3	TRBV20-1
ASSFRTEETQY	-	TRBJ2-5	TRBV7-6
SARETGSLTGELF	-	TRBJ2-2	TRBV20-1
SARSYGAPNQETQY	once	TRBJ2-5	TRBV20-1
ASSSNSDREETQY	-	TRBJ2-5	TRBV11-1
ASSHGGPLRTDTQY	once	TRBJ2-3	TRBV5-6
ASSSRDEQF	once	TRBJ2-1	TRBV12-3/TRBV12-4
ASSPRAGGPGEQY	-	TRBJ2-7	TRBV6-5
ASSQEVEREQY	-	TRBJ2-7	TRBV4-3
ASSYRGVSPLH	-	TRBJ1-6	TRBV2
SARTAGEETGELF	-	TRBJ2-2	TRBV20-1
ASSLNGWTDTQY	-	TRBJ2-3	TRBV5-4
ASSETGQYGNTIY	-	TRBJ1-3	TRBV6-6
ASSFEGGQTYKQY	-	TRBJ2-7	TRBV27
ASSADGVYSNQPQH	-	TRBJ1-5	TRBV7-2
ASSPYSSGGTDTQY	-	TRBJ2-3	TRBV19
ASSQVPGSGTSAYNEQF	-	TRBJ2-1	TRBV4-1
ATSTRPGPRAVNEQF	-	TRBJ2-1	TRBV15
ATSDFTGIVAKNIQY	-	TRBJ2-4	TRBV24-1
ASSPLTSGRIEETQY	-	TRBJ2-5	TRBV12-3/TRBV12-4
ASSLGLGTEAF	-	TRBJ1-1	TRBV7-9
SARDSLAQPQH	-	TRBJ1-5	TRBV20-1
ASSPLTSGAYEQY	-	TRBJ2-7	TRBV7-6
ASSQATEAF	once	TRBJ1-1	TRBV3-1
ASSLFRAEQF	-	TRBJ2-1	TRBV28
SARLAGAQETQY	-	TRBJ2-5	TRBV20-1
SARPSGTSGRADTQY	-	TRBJ2-3	TRBV20-1
ASSRGQMNTEAF	-	TRBJ1-1	TRBV7-9